The subject of this entry is one T cell receptor (beta chain). The record originates from a study of blood T cell repertoires in COVID-19. Cohort placement rested on clinical history that participants reported themselves. As originally analysed: It was from reference gene primer amplification that nucleated cell counts were estimated. TCRdb's table, derived via immunoSEQ multiplex PCR, lists solely in-frame clones and lacks some. For V, J and clone size, that table is used; D and trimming come from the DNA. In the table there are 380,000 or so clones, 85% to 90% of which are singletons. This CDR3 has 14 amino acids. Trimming removed 3 bases at V and 7 bases at J, with 12 bases between. Germline assignment: CDR1 KGHDR and CDR2 SFDVKD.

Material: PBMCs or T cells enriched from blood (not recorded which). This receptor was taken from a woman in her 30s with acute COVID-19. J is TRBJ1-5 and V is TRBV24-1; tentative D call: TRBD1 (6 bases). The CDR3 loop is CATSDPGAGQPQHF. Written as DNA, the CDR3 is TGTGCCACCAGTGATCCAGGGGCAGGGCAGCCCCAGCATTTT.